The next 3 T cell receptor beta chains were all read from a single sample in a study of blood T cells in healthy people across ages. The use of a sample-barcoded 5' primer and a J-beta primer mix characterized a second PCR of roughly 6 to 11 cycles. Each CDR3 protein gets one entry after TCRdb re-called the 5' RACE reads with MiXCR. The sample has 750,000 to 950,000 distinct CDR3 sequences, roughly 53% seen once. Sample: blood. All receptors come from an older man in good health.

The V gene is TRBV6-6, the J gene TRBJ2-5, with a weak D call TRBD2 (6 bases). The J call is doubtful: the DNA matches TRBJ2-7 better. The germline CDR1 and CDR2 sequences are MNHNY and SVGAGI (reference sequence). The CDR3 consists of 14 residues. CDR3 DNA sequence: TGTGCCAGCAGTTACGATGGGACTTCCTACGAGCAGTACTTC. It yields the protein CASSYDGTSYEQYF.

This clonotype was seen a single time. The chain is built from TRBV9 and TRBJ2-3, with a weak D call TRBD2 (6 bases). Germline-derived CDR1 and CDR2 are SGDLS and YYNGEE. CDR3 length: 12 residues. The V end was cut by 0 bases, the J end by 14 bases, with 13 bases between. The CDR3 region is CASSVAGDRAYF. CDR3 coding DNA: TGTGCCAGCAGCGTAGCGGGGGACCGGGCGTATTTT.

This clonotype was observed a few times. The chain has TRBV29-1 and TRBJ2-1; tentative D call: TRBD1 (6 bases). CDR3 size: 14 residues. The ends were cut back, 7 bases at V and 7 bases at J, with 20 bases in the middle. Germline V gene lookup returns CDR1 SQVTM and CDR2 ANQGSEA. CDR3 DNA sequence: TGCAGCGCCAGTCCAGGGGAAGTCGCGAATGAGCAGTTCTTC. Translation gives CSASPGEVANEQFF.